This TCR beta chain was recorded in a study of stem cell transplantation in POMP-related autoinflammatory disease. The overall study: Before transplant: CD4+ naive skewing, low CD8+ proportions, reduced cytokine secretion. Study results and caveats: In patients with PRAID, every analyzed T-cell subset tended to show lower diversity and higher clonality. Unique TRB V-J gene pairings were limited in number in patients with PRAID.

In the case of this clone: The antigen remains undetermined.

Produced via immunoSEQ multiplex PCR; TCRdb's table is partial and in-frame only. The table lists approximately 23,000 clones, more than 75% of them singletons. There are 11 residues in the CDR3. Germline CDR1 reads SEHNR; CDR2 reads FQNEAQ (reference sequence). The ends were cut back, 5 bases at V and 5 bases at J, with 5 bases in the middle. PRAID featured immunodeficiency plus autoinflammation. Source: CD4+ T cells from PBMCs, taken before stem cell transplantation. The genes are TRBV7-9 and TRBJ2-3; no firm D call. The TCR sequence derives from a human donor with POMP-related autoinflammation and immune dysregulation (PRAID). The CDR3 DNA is TGTGCCAGCAGCCGTAGAGATACGCAGTATTTT. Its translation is CASSRRDTQYF.